One T cell receptor (beta chain) is described in this entry. This clonotype showed up many times. Its antigen remains undetermined. Qualities for individual bases were not recorded, and no much larger clone is one base off. Graves' hyperthyroidism was defined as stable when no progression to ophthalmopathy occurred over 18 months of follow-up. Hyperthyroidism patients were aged 18 to 65 years and newly diagnosed, with disease duration of less than 2 months. Any patient with an uncontrolled infection, another autoimmune disease, pregnancy or lactation was excluded. Diagnoses were based on clinical symptoms, serum thyroxine and TRAb, thyroid ultrasound and orbital computed tomography. PBMCs were separated from roughly 10 ml of fresh peripheral blood using Ficoll-Paque density gradient centrifugation. Total RNA was extracted with Trizol reagent, and quality was checked on an Agilent 2100 Bioanalyzer.

The TCR beta CDR3 regions were amplified from RNA transcripts. The first round of RT-PCR for the TCR CDR3 was performed with the HTBI primer set and the Qiagen OneStep RT-PCR kit. A second multiplex PCR round built the libraries, followed by size selection and purification. Paired-end sequencing of the libraries was performed with 100 bp reads on an Illumina HiSeq2000. Per the source publication's procedure: Raw data were processed with SOAPnuke, discarding reads with adapters, uncalled bases, mean Phred below 15, or no exact constant-primer or identifier match. High-quality paired reads were merged using COPE v1.2.5, and each unique nucleotide sequence was defined as a clonotype. MiTCR v1.1 was used to align the clonotypes against IMGT TRBV, TRBD and TRBJ reference segments. The analysis was restricted to V-J combinations with a frequency above 0.0001, which together covered just over 98% of the repertoires. A TCS score was defined as the ratio between F50 (clonal expansion) and ExV (chaos), using BLOSUM62-based TCRdist between CDR3 peptides within each V-J. Welch's t-statistics and random forest reduced approximately 520 V-J features to 10 to 15, which were used in a naive Bayes classifier (R e1071). In-frame beta chains were kept once TCRdb had trimmed the public reads at Q25 with fastp and called clones with MiXCR. A single entry per CDR3 protein holds the most common genes and DNA from its merged rows. Clone size and V and J calls follow TCRdb, not the original study. This sample has about 500,000 distinct CDR3 sequences in its table, and over 13% of those were observed once. The biggest ten clones account for around a sixth of the sample.

This record belongs to a study of T cells in Graves' hyperthyroidism and ophthalmopathy (dated by TCRdb to between 2018 and 2020). Context from the whole study: Peripheral blood was collected at initial diagnosis, before any treatment. To identify TCR V-J signatures that set the groups apart, the researchers used a discovery cohort of 95 to 100 patients, made up of under 45 with Graves' ophthalmopathy and around 58 with stable Graves' hyperthyroidism. TCR Vbeta CDR3 sequencing of approximately 140 peripheral blood samples (about 45 ophthalmopathy, 75 or so hyperthyroidism and roughly 17 progressor patients) is reported in the paper. Once sampling was done, hyperthyroidism patients were given methimazole at a starting dose of 30 mg daily, whereas ophthalmopathy patients were given high-dose intravenous methylprednisolone. Prospective prediction of ophthalmopathy was tested in an independent validation cohort consisting of under 20 hyperthyroidism patients and some 16 patients who later progressed to ophthalmopathy. For training and testing, the approximately 92 patients in the discovery cohort were randomly divided in a 7:3 ratio. In about 6 Graves' hyperthyroidism patients, the study also compared T-cell repertoires from thyroid tissue with T-cell repertoires from blood.

Relative to germline, V is 4 bases shorter and J is 5 bases shorter, with 13 bases between their ends. CDR1 KGHDR and CDR2 SFDVKD were looked up in the germline V gene. There are 14 amino acids in the CDR3, from cysteine to phenylalanine inclusive. The DNA shown is the 42-base CDR3, in frame from base 1. The investigation overall reported the following: No statistical method was used to set the sample size in advance, and investigators knew the group allocation. In validation, progression to ophthalmopathy was predicted by the model with around 71% sensitivity and 72% to 80% specificity, a median of around 5.9 months before onset. Blood samples also contained most of the expanded thyroid clonotypes (frequency above 0.001), which suggests that blood repertoires may reflect thyroid immune responses. A 13 V-J signature model separated ophthalmopathy from stable hyperthyroidism, with 87.88% sensitivity and around 84% specificity in cross-validation and 80%/75% in testing.

The TCR was taken from a young woman with Graves' hyperthyroidism. The rearrangement joined TRBV24-1 to TRBJ2-5; TRBD1 is possibly the D segment (6 matching bases). Material: blood. The CDR3 corresponds to CATSEQGVRETQYF. The nucleotide sequence reads as follows: TGTGCCACCAGTGAACAGGGAGTCCGGGAGACCCAGTACTTC.